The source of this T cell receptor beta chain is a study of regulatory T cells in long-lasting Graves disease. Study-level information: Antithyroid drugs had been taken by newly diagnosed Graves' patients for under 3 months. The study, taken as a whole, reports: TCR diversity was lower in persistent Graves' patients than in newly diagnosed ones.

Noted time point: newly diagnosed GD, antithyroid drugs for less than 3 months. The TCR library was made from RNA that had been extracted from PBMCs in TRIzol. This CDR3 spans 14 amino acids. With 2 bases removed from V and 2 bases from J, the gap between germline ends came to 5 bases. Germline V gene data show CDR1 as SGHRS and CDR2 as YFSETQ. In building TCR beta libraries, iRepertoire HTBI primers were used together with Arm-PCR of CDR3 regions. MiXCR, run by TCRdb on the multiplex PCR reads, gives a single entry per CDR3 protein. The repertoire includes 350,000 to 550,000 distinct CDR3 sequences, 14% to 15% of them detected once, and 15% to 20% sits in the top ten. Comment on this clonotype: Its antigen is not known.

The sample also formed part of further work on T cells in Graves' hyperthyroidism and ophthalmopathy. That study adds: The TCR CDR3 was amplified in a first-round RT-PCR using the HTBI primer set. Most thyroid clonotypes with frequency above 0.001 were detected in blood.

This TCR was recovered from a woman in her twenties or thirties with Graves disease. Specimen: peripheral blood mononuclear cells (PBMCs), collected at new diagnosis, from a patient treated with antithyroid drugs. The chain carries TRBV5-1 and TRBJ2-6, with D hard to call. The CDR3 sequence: CASSFAPGANVLTF. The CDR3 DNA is TGCGCCAGCAGCTTTGCACCTGGGGCCAACGTCCTGACTTTC.